A selection of T cell receptor beta chains follows, all from one sample in a study of cytomegalovirus exposure and HLA in healthy donors. Generated by immunoSEQ multiplex PCR, the TCRdb table keeps only in-frame clones and is missing some. This sample carries 200,000 to 250,000 clones, around 80% of them seen once, and the ten largest clones take over 11%. Sequenced input: PBMCs. These receptors were obtained from a woman in her twenties or thirties in good health and CMV-seropositive. The CDR3 runs from the conserved cysteine through the conserved F or W. The D gene is left open where the match is weak. Clone sizes are given selectively: once, few, many, or a class where the clone is expanded.

clone_size cdr3_length d_call j_call v_call cdr3_aa cdr3_nt
many 14 NA TRBJ1-2 TRBV19 CASTSIERNYGYTF TGTGCCAGTACCTCTATCGAAAGGAACTATGGCTACACCTTC
NA 14 NA TRBJ2-3 TRBV29-1 CSASWGTPTDTQYF TGCAGCGCCTCGTGGGGGACCCCCACAGATACGCAGTATTTT
NA 19 TRBD2 TRBJ2-1 TRBV15 CATSRPTDISGRGVNEQFF TGTGCCACCAGCAGACCGACCGATATCAGCGGGAGGGGGGTTAATGAGCAGTTCTTC
NA 18 TRBD2 TRBJ2-3 TRBV27 CASSWSAKRELATDTQYF TGTGCCAGCAGTTGGTCGGCAAAGCGGGAGCTTGCCACAGATACGCAGTATTTT
NA 14 NA TRBJ1-5 TRBV4-1 CASSPGWGNQPQHF TGCGCCAGCAGCCCCGGTTGGGGCAATCAGCCCCAGCATTTT
NA 12 NA TRBJ2-3 TRBV5-4 CASSLVGDTQYF TGTGCCAGCAGCTTGGTTGGGGATACGCAGTATTTT
NA 16 NA TRBJ2-1 TRBV6-1 CASSQGGPSSYNEQFF TGTGCCAGCAGTCAAGGAGGGCCGAGCTCCTACAATGAGCAGTTCTTC
NA 16 NA TRBJ2-5 TRBV30 CAWSARDQVHQETQYF TGTGCCTGGAGTGCCCGGGACCAAGTACACCAAGAGACCCAGTACTTC
NA 16 NA TRBJ2-1 TRBV6-5 CASSYSTGLSYNEQFF TGTGCCAGCAGTTACTCGACTGGACTCTCCTACAATGAGCAGTTCTTC
few 14 NA TRBJ1-1 TRBV28 CASSSVGSGTEAFF TGTGCCAGCAGTTCCGTCGGGAGTGGCACTGAAGCTTTCTTT
NA 14 TRBD2 TRBJ2-7 TRBV5-1 CASSLVAGDYEQYF TGCGCCAGCAGCTTGGTAGCGGGAGACTACGAGCAGTACTTC
NA 13 NA TRBJ2-1 TRBV6-6 CASGTRFSNEQFF TGTGCCAGCGGTACCAGGTTCTCCAATGAGCAGTTCTTC
NA 13 NA TRBJ2-7 TRBV28 CASRTGRAYEQYF TGTGCCAGCAGGACAGGGAGGGCCTACGAGCAGTACTTC
NA 13 NA TRBJ2-5 TRBV7-7 CASSSTSLETQYF TGTGCTAGCAGCTCGACTAGTTTAGAGACCCAGTACTTC
once 17 NA TRBJ1-5 TRBV6-1 CASSETTGLTGYQPQHF TGTGCCAGCAGTGAGACGACAGGACTAACGGGGTATCAGCCCCAGCATTTT
NA 17 NA TRBJ1-1 TRBV18 CASSPQRVGIMNTEAFF TGTGCCAGCTCACCACAACGAGTGGGGATCATGAACACTGAAGCTTTCTTT
NA 14 NA TRBJ2-1 TRBV5-1 CASSRMGSYNEQFF TGCGCCAGCAGCCGAATGGGCTCCTACAATGAGCAGTTCTTC
NA 15 TRBD2 TRBJ2-7 TRBV10-3 CASSETTSGSYEQYF TGTGCCAGCAGTGAGACGACTAGCGGGAGTTACGAGCAGTACTTC
NA 14 TRBD1 TRBJ1-1 TRBV7-9 CASSYYDRDTEAFF TGTGCCAGCAGTTATTACGACAGGGACACTGAAGCTTTCTTT
NA 15 TRBD2 TRBJ2-7 TRBV29-1 CSVGHGTSGSYEQYF TGCAGCGTTGGTCACGGGACTAGCGGGAGCTACGAGCAGTACTTC
NA 17 TRBD2 TRBJ2-5 TRBV9 CASSAGLAGVRQETQYF TGTGCCAGCAGCGCCGGACTAGCGGGAGTTAGACAAGAGACCCAGTACTTC
NA 13 NA TRBJ2-7 TRBV28 CASSGGPVYEQYF TGTGCCAGCAGTGGGGGGCCGGTTTACGAGCAGTACTTC